This TCR beta chain was captured by sequencing in a study of T cell clonotyping in hematopoietic cell transplantation. Study-wide results and limits: Recipient TCR diversity dropped after transplant; expanded clonotypes rose from day 30 to 180. Cells were unsorted, so CD4 and CD8 contributions were not separated. Few recipient clonotypes overlapped donors; over 95% were de novo at given depth.

The ends lost 0 bases at V and 0 bases at J; junction bases unmatched: 6. The V gene's germline CDR1 is SEHNR and CDR2 FQNEAQ (reference sequence). CDR3 length: 19 residues. Measured with immunoSEQ multiplex PCR; TCRdb has only the in-frame clones, and not every one. The profile shows under 30,000 clones, around nine tenths of them singletons. Recipients were bled about 28 days pretransplant and at posttransplant days 30, 100, 180. To note about this clone: Its antigen is undetermined.

The receptor's source is a female patient aged 45 to 65 who had an allogeneic stem cell transplant from a related donor, so the T cells may come from the graft donor. Some clones in this sample may be carry-over from other donors' samples. V and J are TRBV7-9 and TRBJ2-3, with TRBD2 matching over 13 bases. This sample comprised PBMCs, obtained 100 days after allogeneic stem cell transplant. Written as DNA, the CDR3 is TGTGCCAGCAGCTTAGCCACTAGCGGGGGGGCCTGGAGCACAGATACGCAGTATTTT. Amino acids: CASSLATSGGAWSTDTQYF.